This record concerns one TCR beta chain sequence. This receptor's antigen is unknown. There are no base qualities to consult, and no much larger clone falls within one base. The sample comes from a study of siplizumab effects on memory and regulatory T cells (dated by TCRdb to the late 2010s). General notes on the study: The effect of the anti-CD2 antibody siplizumab on alloreactive T-cell subsets was examined in allogeneic mixed lymphocyte reactions constructed from human PBMCs. Findings and caveats that apply to the study as a whole: Greater diversity appeared to be present in unstimulated naive T cells than in memory T cells, and a substantial contribution to the alloresponse seemed to be made by naive cells. No functional confirmation was obtained for the suppressive function of proliferating Tregs from siplizumab cultures. For roughly 75-95% of proliferating CD4+ or CD8+ clones, no naive or memory phenotype could be assigned. Sequences below about 10^-5 frequency were poorly captured, so only a minor fraction of alloreactive clones could be mapped to unstimulated subsets. Siplizumab significantly lowered the cumulative frequency of alloreactive sequences that could be traced to unstimulated CD4+ memory T cells. Of the alloreactive CD4+ clones that could be mapped, the Treg-derived share averaged approximately 69% with siplizumab compared with around 27% in control reactions.

CDR1 and CDR2 are read off the germline V gene as MNHEY and SVGAGI. Counted from cysteine to phenylalanine, this CDR3 has 15 amino acids. The kept DNA is CDR3 alone, 45 bases in frame from the first base. The germline ends are 16 bases apart after V is trimmed by 6 bases and J by 1 base. Library method: the immunoSEQ multiplex PCR assay. Each sample had roughly 100,000 TCR templates assayed by the deep sequencing platform. Genomic DNA extracted from sorted T cells was used for TCRbeta CDR3 sequencing. The authors' pipeline ran thus. The R programming language was used for the clonal analysis of the TCRbeta CDR3 data. Comparing unstimulated samples against CFSE-low samples taken after the reaction was how alloreactive CD4+ and CD8+ clones were defined. Alloreactive CD4+ clones were assigned to regulatory or non-regulatory origin by matching sequences to sorted unstimulated Treg and non-Treg repertoires. TCRdb stores this immuneACCESS table with in-frame sequences only. Part of the clones is absent; in the studies checked, under half of the shortfall reflects unresolved V genes, and no reason is known for the rest. V and J calls and clone size are given by that table; D and trimming were obtained from the DNA. The sample records 95,000 to 100,000 clones, roughly 91% of which are singletons. The ten largest clones take up around 13% of the sample.

Sorted unstimulated T cells and proliferating T cells recovered from mixed lymphocyte reactions underwent TCRbeta CDR3 sequencing. Fresh whole blood from around 11 HLA-typed healthy donors was used to isolate PBMCs. Unstimulated CD4+ non-regulatory T cells were FACS-sorted to map the origin of alloreactive clones. Sequencing was performed on non-Treg CD4+ T cells sorted from blood. Per the publication, the cell subset or site label means: FACS-sorted unstimulated CD4+ non-regulatory T cells. This receptor chain uses TRBV6-5 and TRBJ2-7; the D call is tentative, TRBD1 or TRBD2, as each matches 5 bases. This clonotype originated in a human donor in good health. This receptor has the CDR3 CASSQRGASSYEQYF. The DNA sequence follows: TGTGCCAGCAGCCAACGAGGGGCGAGTTCCTACGAGCAGTACTTC.